These T cell receptor beta chains were read from a single sample in a study of OX40 agonist ivuxolimab in advanced cancers. TCRdb's table, derived via immunoSEQ multiplex PCR, lists solely in-frame clones and lacks some. The sample yields 50,000 to 65,000 clones, 80% to 95% seen once. Sequences were derived from CD4+ or CD8+ T cells sorted from blood, sampled in a trial of the OX40 agonist ivuxolimab. The receptors originated from an adult with an advanced solid tumor such as melanoma, head and neck, liver or kidney cancer. The CDR3 runs from the conserved cysteine through the conserved F or W. A D gene is named only where the DNA matches it firmly. Some rows have no size entry. The others give once, few or many, or a class for an expanded clone.

clone_size: -; cdr3_length: 14; d_call: -; j_call: TRBJ2-3; v_call: TRBV30; cdr3_aa: CAWSYPGGTDTQYF; cdr3_nt: TGTGCCTGGAGCTACCCGGGGGGCACAGATACGCAGTATTTT
clone_size: -; cdr3_length: 13; d_call: -; j_call: TRBJ1-1; v_call: TRBV18; cdr3_aa: CASSPPPNTEAFF; cdr3_nt: TGTGCCAGCTCACCACCCCCGAACACTGAAGCTTTCTTT
clone_size: once; cdr3_length: 17; d_call: -; j_call: TRBJ2-3; v_call: TRBV4-3; cdr3_aa: CASSQSPEGGNTDTQYF; cdr3_nt: TGCGCCAGCAGCCAATCCCCGGAGGGCGGGAACACAGATACGCAGTATTTT
clone_size: -; cdr3_length: 14; d_call: -; j_call: TRBJ2-2; v_call: TRBV19; cdr3_aa: CASSNWTRTGELFF; cdr3_nt: TGTGCCAGTAGTAATTGGACGAGAACCGGGGAGCTGTTTTTT
clone_size: -; cdr3_length: 11; d_call: -; j_call: TRBJ2-7; v_call: TRBV30; cdr3_aa: CAWVSSYEQYF; cdr3_nt: TGTGCCTGGGTTTCCTCCTACGAGCAGTACTTC
clone_size: -; cdr3_length: 14; d_call: -; j_call: TRBJ2-1; v_call: TRBV9; cdr3_aa: CASSGPTRWDEQFF; cdr3_nt: TGTGCCAGCAGCGGCCCCACTCGGTGGGATGAGCAGTTCTTC
clone_size: -; cdr3_length: 14; d_call: -; j_call: TRBJ2-7; v_call: TRBV6-1; cdr3_aa: CASSVGDFTYEQYF; cdr3_nt: TGTGCCAGCAGTGTCGGGGACTTCACCTACGAGCAGTACTTC
clone_size: -; cdr3_length: 14; d_call: -; j_call: TRBJ2-7; v_call: TRBV7-6; cdr3_aa: CASSSGTEAYEQYF; cdr3_nt: TGTGCCAGCAGTTCCGGGACGGAAGCCTACGAGCAGTACTTC
clone_size: -; cdr3_length: 17; d_call: TRBD2; j_call: TRBJ2-6; v_call: TRBV7-3; cdr3_aa: CASSSPRGSSGANVLTF; cdr3_nt: TGTGCCAGCAGCTCCCCCCGCGGGAGCTCTGGGGCCAACGTCCTGACTTTC
clone_size: -; cdr3_length: 16; d_call: TRBD2; j_call: TRBJ2-3; v_call: TRBV5-1; cdr3_aa: CASSVPLAGVRDTQYF; cdr3_nt: TGCGCCAGCAGCGTTCCTCTAGCGGGAGTAAGAGATACGCAGTATTTT
clone_size: -; cdr3_length: 14; d_call: -; j_call: TRBJ2-7; v_call: TRBV28; cdr3_aa: CASGGSGTSYEQYF; cdr3_nt: TGTGCCAGCGGGGGGAGCGGAACTTCCTACGAGCAGTACTTC
clone_size: once; cdr3_length: 15; d_call: TRBD1; j_call: TRBJ1-5; v_call: TRBV4-1; cdr3_aa: CASSQDQGGWQPQHF; cdr3_nt: TGCGCCAGCAGCCAAGACCAAGGGGGCTGGCAGCCCCAGCATTTT
clone_size: -; cdr3_length: 14; d_call: -; j_call: TRBJ1-2; v_call: TRBV9; cdr3_aa: CASSPIFGGGGYTF; cdr3_nt: TGTGCCAGCAGCCCAATTTTCGGGGGCGGCGGCTACACCTTC
clone_size: -; cdr3_length: 13; d_call: -; j_call: TRBJ2-1; v_call: TRBV27; cdr3_aa: CASSLQGANEQFF; cdr3_nt: TGTGCCAGCAGTTTACAGGGAGCCAATGAGCAGTTCTTC
clone_size: -; cdr3_length: 17; d_call: TRBD1; j_call: TRBJ2-1; v_call: TRBV11-3; cdr3_aa: CASSLLVGRGLGNEQFF; cdr3_nt: TGTGCCAGCAGCTTACTTGTGGGCAGGGGGCTTGGCAATGAGCAGTTCTTC
clone_size: -; cdr3_length: 13; d_call: -; j_call: TRBJ2-3; v_call: TRBV2; cdr3_aa: CASLTSSTDTQYF; cdr3_nt: TGTGCCAGCCTGACCTCTAGCACAGATACGCAGTATTTT
clone_size: -; cdr3_length: 16; d_call: TRBD2; j_call: TRBJ2-7; v_call: TRBV4-1; cdr3_aa: CASSPRTSGSLYEQYF; cdr3_nt: TGCGCCAGCAGCCCGCGGACTAGCGGTTCCCTTTACGAGCAGTACTTC
clone_size: -; cdr3_length: 19; d_call: TRBD2; j_call: TRBJ2-1; v_call: TRBV7-9; cdr3_aa: CASSFTVRLAGYSYNEQFF; cdr3_nt: TGTGCCAGCAGCTTTACTGTAAGACTAGCGGGCTACTCCTACAATGAGCAGTTCTTC
clone_size: -; cdr3_length: 17; d_call: TRBD1; j_call: TRBJ2-5; v_call: TRBV29-1; cdr3_aa: CSVEDPYQGALGETQYF; cdr3_nt: TGCAGCGTTGAAGACCCTTATCAGGGGGCTTTGGGGGAGACCCAGTACTTC
clone_size: -; cdr3_length: 13; d_call: -; j_call: TRBJ2-1; v_call: TRBV7-3; cdr3_aa: CASSLGTGNEQFF; cdr3_nt: TGTGCCAGCAGCTTAGGCACGGGCAATGAGCAGTTCTTC
clone_size: -; cdr3_length: 14; d_call: -; j_call: TRBJ2-7; v_call: TRBV5-6; cdr3_aa: CASSLAGGPDEQYF; cdr3_nt: TGTGCCAGCAGCTTGGCAGGCGGGCCGGACGAGCAGTACTTC
clone_size: -; cdr3_length: 14; d_call: -; j_call: TRBJ2-1; v_call: TRBV11-3; cdr3_aa: CASSLPGEGNEQFF; cdr3_nt: TGTGCCAGCAGCTTGCCGGGGGAAGGCAATGAGCAGTTCTTC
clone_size: -; cdr3_length: 13; d_call: -; j_call: TRBJ2-4; v_call: TRBV19; cdr3_aa: CASSMSVWNIQYF; cdr3_nt: TGTGCCAGTAGTATGAGTGTTTGGAACATTCAGTACTTC
clone_size: -; cdr3_length: 15; d_call: TRBD2; j_call: TRBJ2-7; v_call: TRBV19; cdr3_aa: CASSIALAGVYEQYF; cdr3_nt: TGTGCCAGCAGTATAGCACTAGCGGGGGTCTACGAGCAGTACTTC
clone_size: -; cdr3_length: 13; d_call: -; j_call: TRBJ1-1; v_call: TRBV9; cdr3_aa: CASSVRSGKEAFF; cdr3_nt: TGTGCCAGCAGCGTACGGTCAGGGAAGGAGGCTTTCTTT
clone_size: -; cdr3_length: 14; d_call: -; j_call: TRBJ1-2; v_call: TRBV7-9; cdr3_aa: CASSLVAAIYGYTF; cdr3_nt: TGTGCCAGCAGCTTAGTGGCAGCCATCTATGGCTACACCTTC
clone_size: -; cdr3_length: 14; d_call: -; j_call: TRBJ2-3; v_call: TRBV28; cdr3_aa: CASSPTDGSDTQYF; cdr3_nt: TGTGCCAGCAGTCCCACGGACGGATCAGATACGCAGTATTTT
clone_size: -; cdr3_length: 13; d_call: -; j_call: TRBJ2-7; v_call: TRBV2; cdr3_aa: CASSQAGSYEQYF; cdr3_nt: TGTGCCAGCAGTCAAGCGGGCTCCTACGAGCAGTACTTC
clone_size: -; cdr3_length: 15; d_call: TRBD2; j_call: TRBJ2-5; v_call: TRBV11-2; cdr3_aa: CASSLGASGRETQYF; cdr3_nt: TGTGCCAGCAGCTTAGGGGCTAGCGGGAGAGAGACCCAGTACTTC